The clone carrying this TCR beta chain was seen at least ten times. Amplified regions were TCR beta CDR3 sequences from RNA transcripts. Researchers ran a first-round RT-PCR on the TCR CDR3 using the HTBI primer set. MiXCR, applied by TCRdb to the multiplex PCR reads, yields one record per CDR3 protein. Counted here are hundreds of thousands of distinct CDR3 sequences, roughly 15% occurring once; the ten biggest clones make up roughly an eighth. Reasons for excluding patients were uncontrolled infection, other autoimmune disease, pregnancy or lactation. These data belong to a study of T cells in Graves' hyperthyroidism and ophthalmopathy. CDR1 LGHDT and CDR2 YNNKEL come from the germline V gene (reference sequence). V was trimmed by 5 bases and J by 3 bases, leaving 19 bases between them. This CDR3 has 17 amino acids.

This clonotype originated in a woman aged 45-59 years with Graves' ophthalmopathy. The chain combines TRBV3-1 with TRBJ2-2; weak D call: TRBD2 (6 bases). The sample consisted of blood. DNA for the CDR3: TGTGCCAGCAGCTACACAACTCGGGACTCTTACACCGGGGAGCTGTTTTTT. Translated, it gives CASSYTTRDSYTGELFF.